A single sample is the source of the 13 T cell receptor beta chains below, sequenced in a study of T cell responses to AZD1222 COVID-19 vaccine (dated by TCRdb to the early 2020s). Preparation of the library involved the immunoSEQ multiplex PCR assay. TCRdb provides this immuneACCESS table in a form limited to in-frame rearrangements. Some clones are lacking; in checked studies, under half of them reflect an unresolved V gene, and why the rest are absent is not known. The sample table contains 84,000 or so clones; only one count was recorded for 90% of them. The ten largest clonotypes hold around 3% of the sample. Taken with the paper, the label for time point translates to: baseline before first vaccination. This sample comprised peripheral blood, obtained on day 0 of AZD1222 vaccination. These receptors originate from an adult in good health.

This clone has only one observation. This rearrangement joins TRBV9 to TRBJ2-1; D might be TRBD1 (5 bases). Trimming took off 1 base at V and 7 bases at J, with 15 bases between the two ends. The CDR3 runs 15 residues. The germline V gene encodes CDR1 SGDLS and CDR2 YYNGEE. CDR3 DNA sequence: TGTGCCAGCAGCGTAAGGGGCCTGGGTGGTAATGAGCAGTTCTTC. Translating it yields CASSVRGLGGNEQFF.

The chain has TRBV5-1 and TRBJ2-5; D may be TRBD2 (6 bases). This CDR3 has 14 residues. The V gene's germline CDR1 is SGHRS and CDR2 YFSETQ. Trimming took off 4 bases at V and 1 base at J, with 11 bases between the two ends. The CDR3 here is CASSGGLTQETQYF. The CDR3 DNA is TGCGCCAGCAGCGGGGGACTGACCCAAGAGACCCAGTACTTC. The entire variable domain, with the rest obtained from reference TRBV5-1 and TRBJ2-5, is as follows: KAGVTQTPRYLIKTRGQQVTLSCSPISGHRSVSWYQQTPGQGLQFLFEYFSETQRNKGNFPGRFSGRQFSNSRSEMNVSTLELGDSALYLCASSGGLTQETQYFGPGTRLLVL.

The genes are TRBV6-5 and TRBJ2-2; a possible D gene is TRBD2 (6 bases). Germline lookup yields CDR1 MNHEY and CDR2 SVGAGI. CDR3 length: 15 residues. The ends were cut back, 9 bases at V and 0 bases at J, with 14 bases in the middle. CDR3 loop: CASTLRGTNTGELFF. Written as DNA, the CDR3 is TGTGCCAGTACCCTCCGGGGGACGAACACCGGGGAGCTGTTTTTT.

This chain connects TRBV28 to TRBJ1-2; D gene uncertain. Germline V gives CDR1 MDHEN, CDR2 SYDVKM. The CDR3 contains 14 residues. The V end lost 3 bases, the J end lost 8 bases, and 16 bases lay between the germline ends. CDR3 amino acids: CASSLGLPLQGYTF. The CDR3 coding sequence is TGTGCCAGCAGTTTGGGTCTTCCCTTACAAGGCTACACCTTC.

The chain employs TRBV9 and TRBJ1-1, with a weak D call TRBD1 (6 bases). Trimming shortened V by 3 bases and J by 0 bases, and 9 bases separated the two germline ends. The CDR3 is 14 residues long. Germline CDR1 SGDLS, CDR2 YYNGEE. CDR3 residues: CASSATGLNTEAFF. The CDR3 DNA sequence: TGTGCCAGCAGCGCAACAGGGTTGAACACTGAAGCTTTCTTT. Using reference TRBV9 and TRBJ1-1 for the parts outside the CDR3, the full variable domain is DSGVTQTPKHLITATGQRVTLRCSPRSGDLSVYWYQQSLDQGLQFLIQYYNGEERAKGNILERFSAQQFPDLHSELNLSSLELGDSALYFCASSATGLNTEAFFGQGTRLTVV.

J is TRBJ2-3 and V is TRBV3-1 (or the pseudogene TRBV3-2), with D unresolved. Germline-derived CDR1 and CDR2 are LGHDT and YNNKEL (reference sequence). The CDR3 has 17 residues. V was cut by 0 bases and J by 0 bases, with 13 bases left in between. This CDR3 is CASSQDGSLDSTDTQYF. The CDR3 DNA is TGTGCCAGCAGCCAAGATGGTTCGCTAGATAGCACAGATACGCAGTATTTT.

CDR3 DNA: TGCGCCAGCAGCGGGGGGACAGGGCTTGATGGCACCGGGGAGCTGTTTTTT. Protein: CASSGGTGLDGTGELFF. The V call is TRBV5-1, the J call TRBJ2-2, with 9 bases fitting TRBD1. The J segment lost 4 bases and the V segment lost 4 bases, leaving 11 bases of the junction unmatched. CDR1 SGHRS and CDR2 YFSETQ come from the germline V gene. The CDR3 spans 17 residues.

The genes are TRBV3-1 (or the pseudogene TRBV3-2) and TRBJ1-2, with D perhaps TRBD1 (6 bases). This CDR3 has 17 residues. Per the germline V gene, CDR1 is LGHDT and CDR2 is YNNKEL (reference sequence). Trimming shortened V by 4 bases and J by 3 bases, and 21 bases separated the two germline ends. The CDR3 DNA is TGTGCCAGCAGCCCGATCCCCCCCGGCAGGGGAGACTATGGCTACACCTTC. Translation gives CASSPIPPGRGDYGYTF.

The V call is TRBV27, the J call TRBJ2-6; D not certain. Between the trimmed V and J ends, which lost 7 bases and 1 base, there was a span of 8 bases. Germline CDR1 and CDR2: MNHEY and SMNVEV (reference sequence). There are 14 residues in the CDR3. CDR3 in amino acids: CASMVPSGANVLTF. CDR3 DNA: TGTGCCAGCATGGTACCTTCTGGGGCCAACGTCCTGACTTTC.

V gene TRBV19 combines with J gene TRBJ1-2; 7 bases fit TRBD1. The CDR3 has 13 residues. Germline V gene lookup returns CDR1 LNHDA and CDR2 SQIVND (reference sequence). V was clipped by 4 bases and J by 6 bases; unmatched bases: 5. The DNA of the CDR3 is TGTGCCAGTAGTAGCAGGGGGATCGATGGCTACACCTTC. Its translation: CASSSRGIDGYTF.

This chain joins TRBV7-6 and TRBJ2-7; D not resolved. Looked up from germline, CDR1 is SGHVS and CDR2 is FNYEAQ. This CDR3 region has 11 residues. V lost 4 bases to trimming and J lost 9 bases, with 10 bases between them. CDR3 DNA sequence: TGTGCCAGCAGCTCCGGGCAGGCGCAGTACTTC. As protein: CASSSGQAQYF.

The chain employs TRBV28 and TRBJ1-5; TRBD1 matches at 10 bases. The V gene's germline CDR1 is MDHEN and CDR2 SYDVKM. This CDR3 has 16 residues. Germline trimming cut 6 bases from V and 2 bases from J; bases unmatched to any gene: 7. The DNA for the CDR3 is TGTGCCAGCAGGTCAGACAGGGGGCTTGGCAATCAGCCCCAGCATTTT. This codes for CASRSDRGLGNQPQHF.

A few counts support this clone. The V gene is TRBV7-3, the J gene TRBJ2-7, with 11 bases identical to TRBD1. Germline trimming cut 6 bases from V and 5 bases from J; bases unmatched to any gene: 9. CDR1 and CDR2 from the germline V gene are SGHTA and FQGTGA. This CDR3 is built from 15 residues. In DNA, the CDR3 is TGTGCCAGCAGTACCGGACAGGGGGCTTTGGACGAGCAGTACTTC. It specifies CASSTGQGALDEQYF.